One and the same sample provided the 17 T cell receptor beta chains below, sequenced in a study of TIL therapy for anti-PD-1-resistant metastatic lung cancer. Time point denoted: pre-treatment sample, taken before nivolumab and TIL therapy. Sequencing used immunoSEQ v3. This table comes from immunoSEQ multiplex PCR, and its TCRdb copy is limited to in-frame clones, with some not included. The table shows about 36,000 clones, with roughly 80% occurring only once. Sequences were derived from blood, sampled at baseline. Receptor source: a person between 30 and 80 years old with non-small cell lung cancer.

Only a few counts were recorded for this clone. The chain uses TRBV28 and TRBJ2-7; D possibly corresponds to TRBD2 (6 bases). This CDR3 contains 15 residues. Trimming removed 1 base from V and 2 bases from J, with 12 bases in between. Germline V lookup: CDR1 MDHEN, CDR2 SYDVKM. For the CDR3, the DNA is TGTGCCAGCAGTTTATCCGGGGGAGGAGCCTACGAGCAGTACTTC. Its protein is CASSLSGGGAYEQYF.

This chain connects TRBV7-2 to TRBJ2-7; D call uncertain. The ends were cut back, 1 base at V and 6 bases at J, with 13 bases in the middle. CDR1 SGHTA and CDR2 FQGNSA come from the germline V gene. This CDR3 comprises 14 residues. The CDR3 nucleotides read TGTGCCAGCAGCTTAGAAGTAGGGTGGATCGAGCAGTACTTC. Its translation is CASSLEVGWIEQYF.

The V call is TRBV7-9, the J call TRBJ2-5; unclear D gene. V lost 2 bases, J lost 5 bases, and 9 bases lay in between. CDR1 is SEHNR and CDR2 is FQNEAQ in the germline V gene (reference sequence). The CDR3 covers 13 residues. CDR3 amino acids: CASSLKGGETQYF. The DNA for the CDR3 is TGTGCCAGCAGCTTAAAGGGTGGCGAGACCCAGTACTTC.

This clone was picked up one time. The genes are TRBV15 and TRBJ2-3; TRBD2 aligns across 12 bases. V was clipped by 5 bases and J by 2 bases; unmatched bases: 5. Germline CDR1 reads LNHNV; CDR2 reads YYDKDF (reference sequence). The CDR3 loop spans 16 amino acids. CDR3 coding DNA: TGTGCCACCAGCCTACGGACTAGCGGGGTCACAGATACGCAGTATTTT. As protein: CATSLRTSGVTDTQYF.

This chain links TRBV9 with TRBJ2-3; D uncertain. Trimming pared 3 bases from V and 2 bases from J, leaving 1 base between. The CDR3 runs 11 residues. Germline V CDR1 and CDR2: SGDLS, YYNGEE. The chain's CDR3 is CASSDTDTQYF. CDR3 sequence (DNA): TGTGCCAGCAGCGACACAGATACGCAGTATTTT.

The chain uses TRBV2 and TRBJ1-2; 8 bases map to TRBD1. The CDR3 is 18 amino acids. V shed 7 bases and J 3 bases; nucleotides not matched to a gene: 19. Germline CDR1 reads SNHLY; CDR2 reads FYNNEI. The CDR3 is CASTPGLGRGREDYGYTF. For the CDR3, the DNA is TGTGCCAGCACCCCTGGGCTGGGCAGGGGGCGCGAGGACTATGGCTACACCTTC.

The chain links TRBV7-2 to TRBJ1-2; D may be TRBD1 (5 bases). V lost 4 bases and J lost 11, with 23 bases in between. This CDR3 is 15 amino acids long. Germline CDR1 reads SGHTA; CDR2 reads FQGNSA. This CDR3 reads CASSSYSGTLSGYTF. The CDR3 DNA sequence: TGTGCCAGCAGCTCCTACTCCGGGACCCTGAGCGGGTACACCTTC.

The gene calls are TRBV19 and TRBJ1-1; D gene unclear. The CDR3 length is 14 residues. Trimming cost V 6 bases and J 3 bases, with 14 bases left between them. Germline V gene lookup returns CDR1 LNHDA and CDR2 SQIVND (reference sequence). In nucleotides, the CDR3 is TGTGCCAGTAGGGGGAATTATATCGACACTGAAGCTTTCTTT. It encodes CASRGNYIDTEAFF.

This sequence joins TRBV28 and TRBJ2-5, with TRBD1 matching over 9 bases. Losses at the gene ends were 5 bases for V and 5 bases for J; bases not matched to a gene: 0. Looked up from germline, CDR1 is MDHEN and CDR2 is SYDVKM. The CDR3 is 12 amino acids. The CDR3 region has the DNA TGTGCCAGCAGTGGACAGGGGGAGACCCAGTACTTC. It yields the protein CASSGQGETQYF.

The chain has TRBV19 and TRBJ1-1; D unresolved. V shed 1 base and J shed 3 bases, with 6 bases lying between them. CDR3 size: 13 residues. Germline CDR1 is LNHDA and CDR2 is SQIVND (reference sequence). For the CDR3, the DNA is TGTGCCAGTAGTATAGTGGAGGACACTGAAGCTTTCTTT. Translation gives CASSIVEDTEAFF.

J is TRBJ2-7 and V is TRBV28, with D perhaps matching TRBD1 (6 bases). This CDR3 is 13 amino acids long. V lost 7 bases and J 2 bases, leaving 12 bases between the germline ends. CDR1 and CDR2 from the germline V gene are MDHEN and SYDVKM. The CDR3 bases are TGTGCCAGCAACCGACAGGAACCCTACGAGCAGTACTTC. Translation: CASNRQEPYEQYF.

In its sample, this clone was seen a few times. This CDR3 is CASSQRDRGYTF. For the CDR3, the DNA is TGTGCCAGCAGCCAGCGTGACCGCGGCTACACCTTC. The genes are TRBV7-8 and TRBJ1-2, with no clear D. Germline V gene lookup returns CDR1 SGHVS and CDR2 FQNEAQ. The CDR3 runs to 12 residues. V lost 5 bases and J 8 bases, leaving 12 bases between the germline ends.

V and J are TRBV7-2 and TRBJ2-5; weak D call: TRBD2 (5 bases). Germline CDR1 SGHTA, CDR2 FQGNSA. With 4 bases removed from V and 1 base from J, the gap between germline ends came to 16 bases. This CDR3 region has 16 residues. The CDR3 region has the DNA TGTGCCAGCAGCTCAACCCGAGGGCGCGGCCAAGAGACCCAGTACTTC. Translated, it gives CASSSTRGRGQETQYF.

This clone was detected a few times. The rearrangement links TRBV4-1 to TRBJ1-1; no reliable D call. Germline CDR1 reads MGHRA; CDR2 reads YSYEKL. This CDR3 has 14 residues. Trimming pared 1 base from V and 6 bases from J, leaving 12 bases between. CDR3 sequence: CASSQATGNAEAFF. The CDR3 nucleotides read TGCGCCAGCAGCCAAGCCACTGGTAACGCTGAAGCTTTCTTT.

DNA of the CDR3: TGTGCCAGCAGCTTAGAGACAGGCTCTGGAAACACCATATATTTT. Translating gives CASSLETGSGNTIYF. The chain carries TRBV7-6 and TRBJ1-3; D is possibly TRBD1 (6 bases). V was shortened by 1 base and J by 0 bases, with 7 bases between the two germline ends. The CDR3 has 15 residues. Germline CDR1 and CDR2: SGHVS and FNYEAQ.

CDR3 sequence reads: CASSGPQGSPYEQYF. As DNA, the CDR3 is TGCGCCAGCAGCGGGCCCCAGGGGTCCCCCTACGAGCAGTACTTC. V usage is TRBV5-1 and J usage is TRBJ2-5; a possible D gene is TRBD1 (6 bases). The DNA end lines up better with TRBJ2-7; the J call may be wrong. Germline loops: CDR1 SGHRS, CDR2 YFSETQ. The CDR3 sequence is 15 residues long.

The sample holds a few counts of this clone. This chain connects TRBV28 to TRBJ2-2; 7 positions match TRBD2. Looked up from germline, CDR1 is MDHEN and CDR2 is SYDVKM. CDR3 length equals 13 residues. V trimming: 5 bases; J trimming: 6 bases; junction bases outside the gene matches: 3. Here the CDR3 DNA reads TGTGCCAGCAGTCGGACTAGAGCCGGGGAGCTGTTTTTT. Its protein product is CASSRTRAGELFF.